Presented here are 14 T cell receptor beta chains from one specimen sequenced in a study of blood T cell repertoires in COVID-19 (dated by TCRdb to the early 2020s). Receptors were amplified or captured by the immunoSEQ multiplex PCR assay. TCRdb's version of the immuneACCESS table is confined to in-frame rearrangements and falls short of the full clone set. An unresolved V gene accounts for under half of the shortfall where checked; the remainder is of unknown origin. Present in this sample are approximately 160,000 clones, roughly 84% of which were seen just once. About 7.3% of the sample is taken by the ten largest. The sample taken for sequencing was peripheral blood. The receptor source for this set is a man aged 50-60 years with active or convalescent COVID-19.

The genes are TRBV6-2 or TRBV6-3 and TRBJ2-1; 7 bases agree with TRBD2. CDR3 length: 17 residues. Trimming at V came to 4 bases and at J to 0 bases, leaving 9 bases not matched to a gene. Per the germline V gene, CDR1 is MNHEY and CDR2 is SVGEGT. CDR3: CASSFVGTTGSYNEQFF. The CDR3 nucleotides read TGTGCCAGCAGTTTCGTTGGGACTACGGGCTCCTACAATGAGCAGTTCTTC.

CDR3 protein: CASSLGRNYEQYF. DNA for the CDR3: TGTGCCAGCAGCTTGGGCAGGAACTACGAGCAGTACTTC. This rearrangement joins TRBV5-8 to TRBJ2-7; D unclear. The CDR3 extends over 13 amino acids. Germline assignment: CDR1 SGHTS and CDR2 YDEGEE. Trimming took 0 bases from V and 3 from J, leaving 7 bases between them.

V and J are TRBV10-3 and TRBJ2-1; TRBD2 matches at 11 bases. Germline V gene data show CDR1 as ENHRY and CDR2 as SYGVKD. CDR3 length: 16 residues. With 9 bases clipped from V and 8 bases from J, the junction kept 15 bases outside the gene matches. For the CDR3, the DNA is TGTGCCATTCGACCTAGCGGGGGGCCGGGCGGCGATGAGCAGTTCTTC. This translates into CAIRPSGGPGGDEQFF.

The rearrangement joins TRBV2 to TRBJ2-3, with unresolved D. V was clipped by 6 bases and J by 5 bases, with 15 bases between them. The CDR3 runs to 14 residues. Germline V gene lookup returns CDR1 SNHLY and CDR2 FYNNEI. CDR3 region: CASSWSSVQDTQYF. CDR3 coding DNA: TGTGCCAGCAGCTGGTCTAGTGTACAAGATACGCAGTATTTT. The full variable domain, completed using reference TRBV2 and TRBJ2-3, is EPEVTQTPSHQVTQMGQEVILRCVPISNHLYFYWYRQILGQKVEFLVSFYNNEISEKSEIFDDQFSVERPDGSNFTLKIRSTKLEDSAMYFCASSWSSVQDTQYFGPGTRLTVL.

The chain links TRBV7-8 to TRBJ1-2; D not resolved. With 1 base removed from V and 3 bases from J, the gap between germline ends came to 15 bases. Germline V gene lookup returns CDR1 SGHVS and CDR2 FQNEAQ. The CDR3 contains 16 residues. The CDR3 DNA is TGTGCCAGCAGCTTAGGAGCTGCGGGTGTCGACTATGGCTACACCTTC. This gives the protein CASSLGAAGVDYGYTF.

The V call is TRBV7-6, the J call TRBJ2-5, with TRBD2 matching over 8 bases. The CDR3 length is 16 residues. Germline V CDR1 and CDR2: SGHVS, FNYEAQ. The V segment lost 1 base and the J segment 2 bases; nucleotides outside the gene matches: 6. CDR3 in amino acids: CASSLGGSGVQETQYF. The CDR3 DNA follows: TGTGCCAGCAGCTTAGGCGGTAGCGGGGTGCAAGAGACCCAGTACTTC.

The rearrangement joins TRBV27 to TRBJ1-6; weak D call: TRBD1 (5 bases). CDR1 and CDR2 (germline): MNHEY, SMNVEV (reference sequence). There are 16 residues in the CDR3. Trimming cost V 7 bases and J 7 bases, with 20 bases left between them. The CDR3 DNA is TGTGCCAGCACCGGGTTCGGGGGATCAAGCAATTCACCCCTCCACTTT. Translating gives CASTGFGGSSNSPLHF.

The V and J genes are TRBV11-3 and TRBJ2-2, with 9 bases aligning to TRBD2. CDR3 length: 17 amino acids. The V gene's germline CDR1 is SGHNT and CDR2 YENEEA. The V and J ends lost 1 base and 0 bases, in that order; junction bases with no gene match: 3. CDR3 residues: CASSLGSGGTNTGELFF. The CDR3 DNA reads as TGTGCCAGCAGCTTAGGTAGCGGGGGCACGAACACCGGGGAGCTGTTTTTT. The full variable domain, its missing parts supplied by reference TRBV11-3 and TRBJ2-2, is EAGVVQSPRYKIIEKKQPVAFWCNPISGHNTLYWYLQNLGQGPELLIRYENEEAVDDSQLPKDRFSAERLKGVDSTLKIQPAELGDSAVYLCASSLGSGGTNTGELFFGEGSRLTVL.

This chain uses TRBV27 with TRBJ2-7; TRBD2 matches at 11 bases. V shed 2 bases, J shed 4 bases, and the junction held 7 bases outside the gene matches. Germline V gives CDR1 MNHEY, CDR2 SMNVEV (reference sequence). This CDR3 is 16 amino acids long. The CDR3 sequence: CASSLALAGGGYEQYF. DNA for the CDR3: TGTGCCAGCAGTTTAGCTCTAGCGGGAGGAGGGTACGAGCAGTACTTC.

The chain combines TRBV7-6 with TRBJ2-3, with D perhaps matching TRBD1 (6 bases). Trimming took off 7 bases at V and 0 bases at J, with 14 bases between the two ends. CDR1 and CDR2 from the germline V gene are SGHVS and FNYEAQ. The CDR3 totals 15 residues. For the CDR3, the DNA is TGTGCCAGCACCCTGGGGGCGGTGAGCACAGATACGCAGTATTTT. This sequence encodes CASTLGAVSTDTQYF.

CDR3 coding DNA: TGTGCCACCAGTGATCGCCTAGCGGACCCTAGCACAGATACGCAGTATTTT. Translating gives CATSDRLADPSTDTQYF. The J gene is TRBJ2-3, the V gene TRBV24-1; TRBD2 matches 7 bases. Trimming removed 3 bases from V and 0 bases from J; junction bases left unmatched: 8. CDR3 length: 17 amino acids. The germline V gene encodes CDR1 KGHDR and CDR2 SFDVKD.

This chain links TRBV4-2 with TRBJ1-2; TRBD1 agrees at 10 bases. V shed 4 bases, J shed 3 bases, and the junction held 8 bases outside the gene matches. In germline, CDR1 is LGHNA, CDR2 YNFKEQ. The CDR3 loop spans 16 amino acids. The CDR3 here is CASSRSDRGVDYGYTF. The CDR3 bases are TGTGCCAGCAGCCGCTCGGACAGGGGGGTCGACTATGGCTACACCTTC.

V and J are TRBV6-5 and TRBJ1-3, with a tentative D call TRBD1 (5 bases). CDR1 and CDR2 from the germline V gene are MNHEY and SVGAGI. Trimming left V 8 bases short and J 4 bases short, with 15 bases between. The CDR3 contains 14 residues. This CDR3 reads CASRGDISGNTIYF. DNA for the CDR3: TGTGCCAGCCGGGGGGATATATCCGGAAACACCATATATTTT.

The rearrangement joins TRBV9 to TRBJ1-6, with D perhaps matching TRBD1 (6 bases). CDR1 and CDR2 from the germline V gene are SGDLS and YYNGEE. V lost 2 bases, J lost 7 bases, and 16 bases lay in between. This CDR3 is 16 amino acids long. As DNA, the CDR3 is TGTGCCAGCAGCGTCGATCTCGGGGGGCAAAATTCACCCCTCCACTTT. This encodes CASSVDLGGQNSPLHF.